The source of this T cell receptor (beta chain) is a study of OX40 agonist ivuxolimab in advanced cancers. Study in general: A history of anti-PD-1, anti-PD-L1 or anti-CTLA-4 therapy was acceptable, and approximately 40% had some. Patients achieving partial responses numbered three: one hepatocellular carcinoma case and two cutaneous melanoma cases.

Germline-derived CDR1 and CDR2 are SGHTA and FQGNSA. The V end was cut by 5 bases, the J end by 9 bases, with 17 bases between. The CDR3 totals 15 residues. The protocol was immunoSEQ multiplex PCR, while the TCRdb copy is restricted to in-frame clones and leaves out a portion. The data hold 65,000 to 75,000 clones, with 80% to 90% observed a single time. The receptor was isolated from an adult with an advanced solid tumor such as melanoma, head and neck, liver or kidney cancer. The chain couples TRBV7-2 to TRBJ1-6; possible D gene TRBD1, 5 bases. The sequenced sample was CD4+ or CD8+ T cells sorted from blood, obtained in a trial of the OX40 agonist ivuxolimab. CDR3 sequence: CASSAHGTGSSPLHF. DNA for the CDR3: TGTGCCAGCAGCGCGCACGGGACTGGAAGTTCACCCCTCCACTTT.